A selection of T cell receptor beta chains follows, all from one sample in a study of cytomegalovirus exposure and HLA in healthy donors. The table came from immunoSEQ multiplex PCR; TCRdb's copy has only in-frame clones and leaves some out. The sample holds 150,000 to 200,000 clones. The sequenced sample was PBMCs. The receptors derive from a man under 40 in good health and CMV-seronegative. The CDR3 runs from the conserved cysteine through the conserved F or W. The D gene is left open where the match is weak.

j_gene: TRBJ2-5; v_gene: TRBV15; d_gene: -; CDR3aa: CATSRARQGIREQETQYF; CDR3nt: TGTGCCACCAGCAGAGCCCGCCAGGGGATTCGGGAACAAGAGACCCAGTACTTC
j_gene: TRBJ1-1; v_gene: TRBV5-1; d_gene: -; CDR3aa: CASYTPGNTEAFF; CDR3nt: TGCGCCAGTTATACACCAGGGAACACTGAAGCTTTCTTT
j_gene: TRBJ2-7; v_gene: TRBV5-1; d_gene: TRBD1; CDR3aa: CASSTMTGGRYEQYF; CDR3nt: TGCGCCAGCAGCACCATGACAGGGGGCAGGTACGAGCAGTACTTC
j_gene: TRBJ2-7; v_gene: TRBV6-5; d_gene: -; CDR3aa: CASSPQGGSYEQYF; CDR3nt: TGTGCCAGCAGCCCACAGGGTGGTTCCTACGAGCAGTACTTC
j_gene: TRBJ1-5; v_gene: TRBV7-2; d_gene: TRBD1; CDR3aa: CASSPQGSYQPQHF; CDR3nt: TGTGCCAGCAGCCCACAGGGGTCGTATCAGCCCCAGCATTTT
j_gene: TRBJ1-1; v_gene: TRBV5-1; d_gene: -; CDR3aa: CASSRTDNTEAFF; CDR3nt: TGCGCCAGCAGCCGGACAGACAACACTGAAGCTTTCTTT
j_gene: TRBJ1-1; v_gene: TRBV5-1; d_gene: TRBD1; CDR3aa: CASSWVTGTGQNTEAFF; CDR3nt: TGCGCCAGCAGCTGGGTGACAGGGACAGGGCAGAACACTGAAGCTTTCTTT
j_gene: TRBJ2-5; v_gene: TRBV5-1; d_gene: TRBD1; CDR3aa: CASSQGQASQETQYF; CDR3nt: TGCGCCAGCAGTCAAGGACAGGCCTCTCAAGAGACCCAGTACTTC
j_gene: TRBJ2-1; v_gene: TRBV19; d_gene: -; CDR3aa: CASSIEDKIRQFF; CDR3nt: TGTGCCAGTAGTATAGAGGACAAAATAAGACAGTTCTTC
j_gene: TRBJ1-5; v_gene: TRBV10-3; d_gene: -; CDR3aa: CAISGDGRQPQHF; CDR3nt: TGTGCCATCAGCGGGGACGGGAGGCAGCCCCAGCATTTT
j_gene: TRBJ2-3; v_gene: TRBV5-4; d_gene: -; CDR3aa: CASSFGSRPGTDTQYF; CDR3nt: TGTGCCAGCAGCTTTGGATCGCGGCCTGGTACAGATACGCAGTATTTT
j_gene: TRBJ2-1; v_gene: TRBV6-1; d_gene: TRBD2; CDR3aa: CAGAPGLDTEQFF; CDR3nt: TGTGCCGGAGCACCGGGACTAGATACTGAGCAGTTCTTC